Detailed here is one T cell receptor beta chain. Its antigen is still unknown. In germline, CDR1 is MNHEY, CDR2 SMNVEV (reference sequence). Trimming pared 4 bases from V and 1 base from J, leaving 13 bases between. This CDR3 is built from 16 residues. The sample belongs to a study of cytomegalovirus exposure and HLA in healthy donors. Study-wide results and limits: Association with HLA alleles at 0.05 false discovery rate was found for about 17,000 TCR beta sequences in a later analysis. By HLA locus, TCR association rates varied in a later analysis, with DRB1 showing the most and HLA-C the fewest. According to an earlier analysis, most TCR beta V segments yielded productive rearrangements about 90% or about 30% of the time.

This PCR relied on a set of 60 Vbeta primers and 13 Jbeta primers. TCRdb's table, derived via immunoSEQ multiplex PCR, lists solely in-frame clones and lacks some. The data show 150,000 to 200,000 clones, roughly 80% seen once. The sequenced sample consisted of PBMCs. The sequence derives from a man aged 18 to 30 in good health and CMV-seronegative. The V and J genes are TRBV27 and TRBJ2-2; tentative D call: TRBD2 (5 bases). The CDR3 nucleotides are TGTGCCAGCAGTTCCCTACTAGAATTGAACACCGGGGAGCTGTTTTTT. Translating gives CASSSLLELNTGELFF.